A selection of T cell receptor beta chains follows, all from one sample in a study of T-cell memory formation after mild COVID-19. TCRdb passed the 5' RACE reads through MiXCR, listing each CDR3 protein once. The table has approximately 300,000 distinct CDR3 sequences, approximately 15% seen once; the top ten hold roughly 22%. Sequenced material: PBMCs or a T cell subset sorted from them (not recorded which). The receptor set was obtained from a young man who had mild COVID-19 (a few samples of this study predate the infection). Cell type and time point are not known. Each CDR3 is given with its conserved first and last residue. A D gene is named only where the DNA matches it firmly. A clone size is listed for some rows: how often the clone was seen (once, few, many), or a class if it is expanded.

>TRBV12-3/TRBV12-4|TRBJ2-6|.|few
CASSLRRAGANVLTF
TGTGCCAGCAGTTTAAGGAGGGCTGGGGCCAACGTCCTGACTTTC
>TRBV21-1|TRBJ1-5|.|.
CASSFRRRSWDQPQHF
TGTGCCAGCAGTTTCCGGCGGCGAAGTTGGGATCAGCCCCAGCATTTT
>TRBV5-4|TRBJ2-5|.|.
CASSLRGAEETQYF
TGTGCCAGCAGCTTGCGGGGGGCAGAAGAGACCCAGTACTTC
>TRBV18|TRBJ1-5|TRBD1|.
CASSPATGTDQPQHF
TGTGCCAGCTCACCAGCGACAGGGACCGATCAGCCCCAGCATTTT
>TRBV2|TRBJ1-5|.|few
CASSESVLSNQPQHF
TGTGCCAGCAGTGAGTCAGTTCTAAGCAATCAGCCCCAGCATTTT
>TRBV29-1|TRBJ2-3|.|few
CSVEWGREVDTQYF
TGCAGCGTTGAATGGGGCAGGGAGGTAGATACGCAGTATTTT
>TRBV4-3|TRBJ2-1|TRBD2|medium-sized
CASSQETSGGYNEQFF
TGCGCCAGCAGCCAAGAAACTAGCGGGGGGTACAATGAGCAGTTCTTC
>TRBV20-1|TRBJ2-2|.|.
CSAIWGGELFF
TGCAGTGCTATATGGGGCGGGGAGCTGTTTTTT
>TRBV11-2|TRBJ2-7|TRBD1|.
CASSLGGQGNEQYF
TGTGCCAGCAGCTTAGGGGGACAGGGTAACGAGCAGTACTTC
>TRBV20-1|TRBJ2-5|.|few
CSASRGEETQYF
TGCAGTGCTAGCCGGGGAGAAGAGACCCAGTACTTC
>TRBV12-3/TRBV12-4|TRBJ2-7|.|.
CASTAGSSYEQYF
TGTGCCAGCACCGCCGGGTCTTCCTACGAGCAGTACTTC
>TRBV3-1|TRBJ1-3|.|.
CASSPQRSSGNTIYF
TGTGCCAGCAGCCCGCAGAGGAGCTCTGGAAACACCATATATTTT
>TRBV4-1|TRBJ2-2|TRBD1|.
CASSQLTGGIGTGELFF
TGCGCCAGCAGCCAACTCACAGGGGGCATAGGCACCGGGGAGCTGTTTTTT
>TRBV6-5|TRBJ1-1|.|few
CASSYTAARGDTEAFF
TGTGCCAGCAGTTACACGGCCGCGCGGGGTGACACTGAAGCTTTCTTT
>TRBV7-3|TRBJ2-7|.|.
CASRNPGNGPSLYEQYF
TGTGCCAGCAGGAACCCGGGCAACGGGCCATCCCTCTACGAGCAGTACTTC
>TRBV7-2|TRBJ2-2|.|.
CASSTRPRFAGTGELFF
TGTGCCAGCAGCACGCGTCCAAGGTTTGCAGGCACCGGGGAGCTGTTTTTT
>TRBV7-9|TRBJ1-1|.|.
CASSSLVGYGTEAFF
TGTGCCAGCAGCTCACTAGTTGGGTATGGAACTGAAGCTTTCTTT
>TRBV7-2|TRBJ1-4|TRBD1|few
CASSSATGVLEKLFF
TGTGCCAGCAGCTCAGCTACAGGGGTTCTAGAAAAACTGTTTTTT
>TRBV18|TRBJ1-2|TRBD1|few
CASSPDRAETF
TGTGCCAGCTCACCCGACAGGGCTGAAACCTTC
>TRBV20-1|TRBJ1-4|.|.
CSARRVGGLSTNEKLFF
TGCAGTGCTCGCCGTGTAGGGGGGCTTTCAACTAATGAAAAACTGTTTTTT
>TRBV4-3|TRBJ2-1|.|few
CASSQEAAAHNEQFF
TGCGCCAGCAGCCAAGAAGCCGCAGCTCACAATGAGCAGTTCTTC
>TRBV12-3/TRBV12-4|TRBJ2-3|.|few
CASIRVEGSDTQYF
TGTGCCAGCATCCGGGTTGAGGGGTCAGATACGCAGTATTTT
>TRBV5-1|TRBJ2-7|.|few
CASSSVYEQYF
TGCGCCAGCAGCTCCGTCTACGAGCAGTACTTC
>TRBV7-3|TRBJ2-7|.|.
CASSPTGLSVGEQYF
TGTGCCAGCAGCCCTACGGGACTTAGCGTCGGCGAGCAGTACTTC
>TRBV5-1|TRBJ1-6|.|many
CASSTGTMNSPLHF
TGCGCCAGCAGCACCGGGACGATGAATTCACCCCTCCACTTT
>TRBV6-1|TRBJ1-1|.|.
CASRFNWAEVFF
TGTGCCAGCCGGTTCAACTGGGCTGAAGTTTTCTTT
>TRBV11-2|TRBJ2-2|.|.
CASSFVLATGELFF
TGTGCCAGCAGCTTTGTCCTTGCCACCGGGGAGCTGTTTTTT
>TRBV6-2/TRBV6-3|TRBJ1-2|TRBD1|few
CAVLRTGYGYTF
TGTGCCGTACTCCGGACAGGGTATGGCTACACCTTC
>TRBV18|TRBJ2-3|.|many
CASSPPGLTDTQYF
TGTGCCAGCTCACCCCCGGGGCTCACAGATACGCAGTATTTT
>TRBV24-1|TRBJ2-1|TRBD2|.
CATSDSGGDEQFF
TGTGCCACCAGTGATTCGGGAGGGGATGAGCAGTTCTTC
>TRBV29-1|TRBJ2-2|.|few
CSVAGYTGELFF
TGCAGCGTCGCAGGGTACACCGGGGAGCTGTTTTTT
>TRBV18|TRBJ2-1|.|few
CASSAGTRSYNEQFF
TGTGCCAGCTCAGCCGGGACCCGCTCCTACAATGAGCAGTTCTTC
>TRBV7-9|TRBJ1-2|.|.
CASTLDNYGYTF
TGTGCCAGCACCCTAGATAACTATGGCTACACCTTC
>TRBV20-1|TRBJ2-7|.|.
CSARRPRSYEQYF
TGCAGTGCTAGGAGGCCGCGCTCCTACGAGCAGTACTTC
>TRBV14|TRBJ2-6|.|.
CASSPPGYSGANVLTF
TGTGCCAGCAGCCCCCCGGGGTACTCTGGGGCCAACGTCCTGACTTTC
>TRBV13|TRBJ1-6|.|.
CASSQRSSYNSPLHF
TGTGCCAGCAGCCAACGGAGCTCCTATAATTCACCCCTCCACTTT
>TRBV4-2|TRBJ2-5|TRBD2|.
CASSQEGLVETQYF
TGTGCCAGCAGCCAAGAAGGACTAGTCGAGACCCAGTACTTC
>TRBV25-1|TRBJ2-2|TRBD1|few
CASRLTLDRGGTGELFF
TGTGCCAGCCGACTTACATTGGACAGGGGAGGCACCGGGGAGCTGTTTTTT
>TRBV7-9|TRBJ2-5|.|.
CASRPAWETQYF
TGTGCCAGCAGGCCGGCGTGGGAGACCCAGTACTTC
>TRBV5-1|TRBJ2-7|.|.
CASSMDGREQYF
TGCGCCAGCAGCATGGACGGTCGCGAGCAGTACTTC
>TRBV4-1|TRBJ2-3|TRBD1|few
CASSRGGAPATDTQYF
TGCGCCAGCAGCCGAGGGGGCGCGCCGGCGACAGATACGCAGTATTTT
>TRBV6-5|TRBJ1-1|.|.
CASTRSTEAFF
TGTGCCAGCACCCGATCCACTGAAGCTTTCTTT
>TRBV21-1|TRBJ1-4|.|many
CASSNGTGDRINEKLFF
TGTGCCAGCAGCAACGGAACAGGGGACAGAATTAATGAAAAACTGTTTTTT
>TRBV5-1|TRBJ2-5|.|few
CASSLVDSGWETQYF
TGCGCCAGCAGCTTGGTCGACTCCGGGTGGGAGACCCAGTACTTC
>TRBV2|TRBJ1-1|.|.
CASSEGGLNTEAFF
TGTGCCAGCAGCGAGGGGGGTTTGAACACTGAAGCTTTCTTT
>TRBV6-6|TRBJ1-2|.|.
CASNEAGFGYTF
TGTGCCAGCAATGAGGCGGGTTTTGGCTACACCTTC